This is a list of T cell receptor beta chains from one sample in a study of regulatory T cells in long-lasting Graves disease. Each CDR3 protein is one row after TCRdb ran MiXCR on the multiplex PCR reads. Here the sample spans about 420,000 distinct CDR3 sequences, about a quarter being singletons. This specimen consisted of peripheral blood mononuclear cells (PBMCs), obtained when the disease was refractory, from a patient treated with antithyroid drugs. These receptor sequences come from a female donor with Graves disease. Each CDR3 is given with its conserved first and last residue. A D gene is named only where the DNA matches it firmly. The size entry is marked missing in some rows and otherwise reads once, few, many or a size class.

J gene | D gene | V gene | clone size | CDR3 protein | CDR3 DNA
TRBJ2-7 | . | TRBV5-6 | . | CASSSAGQGWEQYF | TGTGCCAGCAGCTCCGCGGGTCAGGGGTGGGAGCAGTACTTC
TRBJ1-2 | . | TRBV19 | . | CASSTGASYGYTF | TGTGCCAGTAGTACCGGGGCAAGCTATGGCTACACCTTC
TRBJ2-3 | . | TRBV28 | few | CASSLAVGLANTDTQYF | TGTGCCAGCAGTTTGGCAGTCGGCCTAGCCAACACAGATACGCAGTATTTT
TRBJ1-2 | . | TRBV6-1 | . | CASSDTGGGRGYTF | TGTGCCAGCAGTGATACGGGGGGAGGAAGGGGCTACACCTTC
TRBJ2-5 | . | TRBV20-1 | few | CSARGRVETQYF | TGCAGTGCTAGAGGTAGAGTTGAGACCCAGTACTTC
TRBJ1-1 | . | TRBV5-1 | few | CASSLGGARTEAFF | TGCGCCAGCAGCTTGGGGGGGGCGCGTACTGAAGCTTTCTTT
TRBJ2-5 | TRBD1 | TRBV5-1 | . | CASSGQAIQETQYF | TGCGCCAGCAGCGGACAGGCTATCCAAGAGACCCAGTACTTC
TRBJ2-7 | . | TRBV7-8 | many | CASSLGSVAYEQYF | TGTGCCAGCAGCTTAGGTTCTGTGGCCTACGAGCAGTACTTC
TRBJ1-1 | TRBD1 | TRBV18 | . | CASSPLGQGVRNTEAFF | TGTGCCAGCTCACCACTGGGACAGGGGGTCCGGAACACTGAAGCTTTCTTT
TRBJ2-2 | . | TRBV12-5 | many | CASGLARAGQTGELFF | TGTGCTAGTGGTTTGGCACGGGCGGGACAGACCGGGGAGCTGTTTTTT
TRBJ1-1 | . | TRBV5-1 | . | CASSWGGNTEAFF | TGTGCCAGCAGCTGGGGCGGTAACACTGAAGCTTTCTTT
TRBJ2-7 | . | TRBV7-2 | few | CASSLGPRSYEQYF | TGTGCCAGCAGCTTAGGACCCCGCTCCTACGAGCAGTACTTC
TRBJ1-5 | TRBD1 | TRBV7-2 | . | CASSLRGGAGQPQHF | TGTGCCAGCAGCTTAAGAGGGGGCGCGGGTCAGCCCCAGCATTTT
TRBJ1-6 | . | TRBV28 | many | CASSPAPPAPNSPLHF | TGTGCCAGCAGTCCGGCTCCGCCTGCTCCCAATTCACCCCTCCACTTT
TRBJ2-3 | . | TRBV4-2 | . | CASSPTLGDTQYF | TGTGCCAGCAGCCCAACCTTAGGGGACACGCAGTATTTT
TRBJ2-7 | . | TRBV16 | . | CASSQIIGMAQYF | TGTGCCAGCAGCCAAATTATAGGGATGGCGCAGTACTTC